Listed below are T cell receptor beta chains from one sample, sequenced in a study of shared clonotypes between healthy human individuals. Libraries were prepared by immunoSEQ multiplex PCR; TCRdb keeps only in-frame clonotypes and omits some of them. The sample includes around 2,000,000 clones, about 92% of them seen just once. What was sequenced was naive CD8+ T cells from PBMCs. The receptors come from a man aged 18-30 years in good health. Some clones in this sample may be carry-over from other donors' samples. Both conserved end residues are part of each CDR3. D genes are given only for firm matches. Size is stated for part of the rows, as once, few or many counts, or as a class when the clone is expanded.

j_gene: TRBJ1-1; v_gene: TRBV12-5; d_gene: TRBD1; abundance: -; CDR3aa: CASGLAPPTGRLTEAFF; CDR3nt: TGTGCTAGTGGTTTGGCCCCTCCGACAGGGCGTCTAACTGAAGCTTTCTTT
j_gene: TRBJ1-1; v_gene: TRBV9; d_gene: -; abundance: -; CDR3aa: CASSVGPNTEAFF; CDR3nt: TGTGCCAGCAGCGTAGGCCCGAACACTGAAGCTTTCTTT
j_gene: TRBJ1-2; v_gene: TRBV6-5; d_gene: -; abundance: -; CDR3aa: CASSYSGGGYTF; CDR3nt: TGTGCCAGCAGTTATTCGGGGGGTGGCTACACCTTC
j_gene: TRBJ2-7; v_gene: TRBV28; d_gene: TRBD1; abundance: -; CDR3aa: CASRGQGPIPYEQYF; CDR3nt: TGTGCCAGCAGGGGACAGGGACCAATACCTTACGAGCAGTACTTC
j_gene: TRBJ2-7; v_gene: TRBV5-6; d_gene: -; abundance: -; CDR3aa: CASSWGRSSYEQYF; CDR3nt: TGTGCCAGCAGCTGGGGGCGGAGCTCCTACGAGCAGTACTTC
j_gene: TRBJ2-1; v_gene: TRBV27; d_gene: -; abundance: -; CDR3aa: CASSFSTYNEQFF; CDR3nt: TGTGCCAGCAGTTTCTCAACCTACAATGAGCAGTTCTTC
j_gene: TRBJ2-7; v_gene: TRBV4-3; d_gene: -; abundance: once; CDR3aa: CASSPLNGYEQYF; CDR3nt: TGCGCCAGCAGCCCCCTTAACGGATACGAGCAGTACTTC
j_gene: TRBJ2-7; v_gene: TRBV4-1; d_gene: TRBD1; abundance: -; CDR3aa: CASSQTQGAFYEQYF; CDR3nt: TGCGCCAGCAGCCAAACCCAGGGGGCATTCTACGAGCAGTACTTC
j_gene: TRBJ2-5; v_gene: TRBV27; d_gene: TRBD1; abundance: -; CDR3aa: CASSLIGTEETQYF; CDR3nt: TGTGCCAGCAGTTTAATCGGGACAGAAGAGACCCAGTACTTC
j_gene: TRBJ2-1; v_gene: TRBV5-6; d_gene: -; abundance: -; CDR3aa: CASSLDLNRDSNNEQFF; CDR3nt: TGTGCCAGCAGCTTGGATCTAAACCGGGATTCCAACAATGAGCAGTTCTTC
j_gene: TRBJ2-4; v_gene: TRBV28; d_gene: TRBD1; abundance: -; CDR3aa: CASSPDRIGWNIQYF; CDR3nt: TGTGCCAGCAGTCCGGACAGGATCGGGTGGAACATTCAGTACTTC
j_gene: TRBJ2-7; v_gene: TRBV5-1; d_gene: TRBD2; abundance: -; CDR3aa: CASSWGVAGGSYEQYF; CDR3nt: TGCGCCAGCAGTTGGGGGGTAGCGGGAGGGTCCTACGAGCAGTACTTC
j_gene: TRBJ1-1; v_gene: TRBV19; d_gene: -; abundance: -; CDR3aa: CASSLRRTVNTEAFF; CDR3nt: TGTGCCAGTAGCCTAAGGCGGACAGTGAACACTGAAGCTTTCTTT
j_gene: TRBJ2-1; v_gene: TRBV5-6; d_gene: -; abundance: -; CDR3aa: CASSFGTLGNEQFF; CDR3nt: TGTGCCAGCAGCTTTGGGACTCTGGGCAATGAGCAGTTCTTC
j_gene: TRBJ2-5; v_gene: TRBV7-2; d_gene: -; abundance: -; CDR3aa: CASSERAGLPQETQYF; CDR3nt: TGTGCCAGCAGCGAAAGGGCCGGGCTTCCTCAAGAGACCCAGTACTTC
j_gene: TRBJ1-1; v_gene: TRBV7-9; d_gene: TRBD1; abundance: -; CDR3aa: CASSPHRGGMNTEAFF; CDR3nt: TGTGCCAGCAGCCCCCACAGGGGAGGTATGAACACTGAAGCTTTCTTT
j_gene: TRBJ1-5; v_gene: TRBV2; d_gene: -; abundance: few; CDR3aa: CASSEGMGGYQPQHF; CDR3nt: TGTGCCAGCAGTGAAGGTATGGGGGGCTACCAGCCCCAGCATTTT